This T cell receptor beta chain is drawn from a study of read filtering for tumor transcriptome and immune sequencing. Background on the study: Patients were approximately 17 male and about 15 female, mean age 65.9 years, range about 47 to 85. After DNase treatment, RNA was made into whole-transcriptome libraries. The study's findings and limits: Sorted CD138-negative bone marrow cells were not purified T cells.

Concerning this clonotype itself: Antigen unknown. A far larger clone differs by one base, so this is likely a read error.

This library used roughly 400 ng RNA and molecular barcoded adaptors spanning alpha/delta and beta/gamma chains. MiXCR, applied by TCRdb to the reads, yields one record per CDR3 protein. The sample lists tens of thousands of distinct CDR3 sequences, less than 25% occurring once. Germline V gene lookup returns CDR1 SGHRS and CDR2 YFSETQ. This CDR3 region has 15 residues. The specimen sequenced was a population of CD138-negative cells sorted from bone marrow. The receptor was isolated from a donor aged 40 or over with multiple myeloma. The rearrangement uses TRBV5-1 and TRBJ1-1; TRBD1 aligns across 7 bases. DNA of the CDR3: TGCGCCAGCAGCCCCGGACAGGCTGCTAATTCACCCCTCCTCTTT. It translates to CASSPGQAANSPLLF.